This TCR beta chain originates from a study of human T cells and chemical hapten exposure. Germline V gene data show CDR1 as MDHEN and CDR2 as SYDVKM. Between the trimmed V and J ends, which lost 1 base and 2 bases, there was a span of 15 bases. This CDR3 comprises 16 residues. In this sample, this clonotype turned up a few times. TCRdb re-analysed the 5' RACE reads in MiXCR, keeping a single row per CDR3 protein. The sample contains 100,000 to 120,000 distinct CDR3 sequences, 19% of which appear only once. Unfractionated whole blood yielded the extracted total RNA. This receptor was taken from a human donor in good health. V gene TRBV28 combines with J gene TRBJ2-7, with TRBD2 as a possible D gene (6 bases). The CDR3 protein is CASSLYTSGLTYEQYF. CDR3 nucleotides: TGTGCCAGCAGTTTATACACATCGGGACTTACCTACGAGCAGTACTTC.